The 2 T cell receptor beta chains below all came from one sample that was sequenced in a study of blood T cells in healthy people across ages. Combining a sample-barcoded 5' primer with a J-beta primer mix, a second PCR ran for about 7 to 12 cycles. TCRdb passed the 5' RACE reads through MiXCR, listing each CDR3 protein once. There are 450,000 to 650,000 distinct CDR3 sequences in the sample; approximately 25% occur only once, and under 9% lies in the top ten. In addition, the sample was reused for a study of T cells of mothers and their children.

Sequencing was done on a sample of blood. The receptors here all came from a boy between 5 and 17 years old in good health.

The V gene is TRBV3-1, the J gene TRBJ2-1, with 10 bases matching TRBD1. V was clipped by 5 bases and J by 4 bases; unmatched bases: 5. The length of the CDR3 is 15 residues. The germline V gene has CDR1 LGHDT and CDR2 YNNKEL (reference sequence). DNA of the CDR3: TGTGCCAGCAGCGCTCGGACAGGGGGGTACAATGAGCAGTTCTTC. Its protein is CASSARTGGYNEQFF.

This clonotype was observed many times. The gene calls are TRBV12-5 and TRBJ2-5; a weak D match, TRBD1 (6 bases). The CDR3 is 13 residues long. CDR1 is LGHNT and CDR2 is FRNRAP in the germline V gene. The V end was cut by 1 base, the J end by 5 bases, with 8 bases between. CDR3 sequence reads: CASGLAGEETQYF. The DNA of the CDR3 is TGTGCTAGTGGTTTGGCAGGGGAGGAGACCCAGTACTTC.